The T cell receptor beta chain under discussion was sequenced for a study of T cells expressing NK-cell markers. Researchers built TCR beta cDNA using 5'RACE template switching with UMIs. For each CDR3 protein, TCRdb gives one entry from its re-call of the 5' RACE reads, without DNA. The sample table sets out 150,000 or so distinct CDR3 sequences. The germline V gene has CDR1 KGHDR and CDR2 SFDVKD. The CDR3 consists of 15 residues. The sequencing input was blood T cells: a sorted CD56 or NKG2C T cell subset, CD4+ or CD8+ T cells, or bulk PBMC T cells (not recorded which). The rearrangement joins TRBV24-1 to TRBJ2-7. The receptor's source is a woman aged 50 to 60 in good health. The CDR3 sequence: CATSDLQSGVGEQYF.